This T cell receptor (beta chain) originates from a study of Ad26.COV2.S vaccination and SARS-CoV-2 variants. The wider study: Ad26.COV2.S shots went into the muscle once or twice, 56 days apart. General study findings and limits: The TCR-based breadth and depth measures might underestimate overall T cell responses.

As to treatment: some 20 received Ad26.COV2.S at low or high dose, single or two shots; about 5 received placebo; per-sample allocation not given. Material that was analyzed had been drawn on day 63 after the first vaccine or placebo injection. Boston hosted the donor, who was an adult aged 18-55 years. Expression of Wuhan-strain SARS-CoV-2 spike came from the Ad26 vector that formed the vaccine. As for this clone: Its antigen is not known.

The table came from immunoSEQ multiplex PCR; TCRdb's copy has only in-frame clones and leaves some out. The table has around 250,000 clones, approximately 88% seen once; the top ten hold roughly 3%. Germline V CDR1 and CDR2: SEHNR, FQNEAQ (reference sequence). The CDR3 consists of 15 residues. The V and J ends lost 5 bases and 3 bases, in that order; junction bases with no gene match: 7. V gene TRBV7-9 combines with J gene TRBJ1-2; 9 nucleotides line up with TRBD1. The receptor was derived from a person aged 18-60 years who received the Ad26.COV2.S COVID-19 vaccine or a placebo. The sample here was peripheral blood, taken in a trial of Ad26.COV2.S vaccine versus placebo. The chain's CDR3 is CASSRLRDRDYGYTF. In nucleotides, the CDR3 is TGTGCCAGCAGCCGACTCCGGGACAGGGACTATGGCTACACCTTC.